Shown below are 17 T cell receptor beta chains from a single sample sequenced in a study of blood T cell repertoires in COVID-19. Sequenced by immunoSEQ multiplex PCR; TCRdb stores in-frame clones only, minus some. The repertoire holds some 100,000 clones, with around 88% as singletons. The sequenced material came from peripheral blood. Every receptor here comes from a human donor in a cohort sampled during active COVID-19.

The chain recombines TRBV4-3 with TRBJ1-2; perhaps TRBD1 as D (5 bases). This CDR3 has 14 amino acids. Germline assignment: CDR1 LGHNA and CDR2 YSLEER. V lost 0 bases and J lost 4, with 9 bases in between. CDR3 sequence (DNA): TGCGCCAGCAGCCAAGATAGGGGAGGCTATGGCTACACCTTC. Translated: CASSQDRGGYGYTF.

CDR3 sequence (DNA): TGCGCCAGCAGCTTGTCTGGGCCCCCAGAGACCCAGTACTTC. Encoded protein: CASSLSGPPETQYF. This sequence joins TRBV5-1 and TRBJ2-5; no clear D. Per germline, CDR1 SGHRS and CDR2 YFSETQ. V was shortened by 1 base and J by 4 bases, with 11 bases between the two germline ends. This CDR3 region has 14 residues.

V is TRBV24-1 and J is TRBJ1-2, with TRBD1 as a possible D gene (6 bases). This CDR3 contains 19 residues. Trimming removed 4 bases from V and 5 bases from J, with 28 bases in between. Germline-derived CDR1 and CDR2 are KGHDR and SFDVKD. The CDR3 loop is CATSDPRIRTALRLYGYTF. The CDR3 nucleotides are TGTGCCACCAGTGACCCGAGAATAAGGACAGCGCTCAGATTATATGGCTACACCTTC.

The genes are TRBV2 and TRBJ2-5; D is perhaps TRBD2 (6 bases). Germline V gives CDR1 SNHLY, CDR2 FYNNEI. This CDR3 spans 16 amino acids. The V gene lost 6 bases and the J gene lost 10 bases, with 27 bases spanning the gap. CDR3 protein: CASSPRRDLLYVIQYF. CDR3 DNA sequence: TGTGCCAGCAGCCCCCGGCGGGATCTACTTTATGTTATCCAGTACTTC.

The chain links TRBV11-2 to TRBJ2-1; no clear D gene. Deletions cut 4 bases from V and 6 bases from J, with 10 bases between. There are 13 residues in the CDR3. Germline assignment: CDR1 SGHAT and CDR2 FQNNGV. The DNA for the CDR3 is TGTGCCAGCAGCTATGGGCAGCCCAATGAGCAGTTCTTC. Its protein product is CASSYGQPNEQFF.

This rearrangement joins TRBV5-1 to TRBJ2-2; TRBD1 might be the D (5 bases). The CDR3 sequence is 15 residues long. Germline-derived CDR1 and CDR2 are SGHRS and YFSETQ. Trimming stripped 4 bases from V and 5 bases from J, with 15 bases between. The CDR3 bases are TGCGCCAGCAGCCCGGAACCAGGGTTGACCGGGGAGCTGTTTTTT. Amino acids: CASSPEPGLTGELFF. Variable domain in full (rest from reference TRBV5-1 and TRBJ2-2): KAGVTQTPRYLIKTRGQQVTLSCSPISGHRSVSWYQQTPGQGLQFLFEYFSETQRNKGNFPGRFSGRQFSNSRSEMNVSTLELGDSALYLCASSPEPGLTGELFFGEGSRLTVL.

V usage is TRBV3-1 (or the pseudogene TRBV3-2) and J usage is TRBJ2-7; TRBD2 matches at 8 bases. CDR1 and CDR2 from the germline V gene are LGHDT and YNNKEL (reference sequence). Trimming removed 1 base from V and 2 bases from J; junction bases left unmatched: 4. The CDR3 is made up of 15 amino acids. The CDR3 protein is CASSQGPGGPYEQYF. DNA of the CDR3: TGTGCCAGCAGCCAAGGACCGGGAGGGCCCTACGAGCAGTACTTC.

The V gene is TRBV19, the J gene TRBJ1-1; a weak D match, TRBD1 (6 bases). The CDR3 runs 12 residues. Per the germline V gene, CDR1 is LNHDA and CDR2 is SQIVND (reference sequence). The germline V and J ends were trimmed by 3 bases and 10 bases, with 12 bases remaining between them. Written as DNA, the CDR3 is TGTGCCAGTAGTATTCGGCAGGGGAGAGCTTTCTTT. Amino acids: CASSIRQGRAFF.

The chain links TRBV29-1 to TRBJ1-5; 9 nucleotides match TRBD1. Trimming removed 6 bases from V and 6 bases from J; junction bases left unmatched: 6. This CDR3 comprises 13 residues. CDR1 and CDR2 (germline): SQVTM, ANQGSEA. The CDR3 loop is CSVRDRVSQPQHF. DNA of the CDR3: TGCAGCGTGCGGGACAGGGTTTCTCAGCCCCAGCATTTT.

The gene calls are TRBV6-2 or TRBV6-3 and TRBJ1-6, with 7 bases identical to TRBD1. The CDR3 runs to 15 residues. Germline-derived CDR1 and CDR2 are MNHEY and SVGEGT. The V and J ends lost 4 bases and 3 bases, in that order; junction bases with no gene match: 3. The CDR3: CASSSGQNYNSPLHF. The CDR3 coding sequence is TGTGCCAGCAGTTCGGGACAGAACTATAATTCACCCCTCCACTTT.

V is TRBV5-1 and J is TRBJ2-3, with no clear D. CDR3 length equals 13 residues. Germline CDR1 reads SGHRS; CDR2 reads YFSETQ. With 9 bases removed from V and 5 bases from J, the gap between germline ends came to 16 bases. CDR3 coding DNA: TGCGCCACTGGTCGTGACTGGAAAGATACGCAGTATTTT. Encoded protein: CATGRDWKDTQYF.

The CDR3, as DNA: TGTGCCAGCAGTCCCAGGACAGGGAAAAACACTGAAGCTTTCTTT. It encodes CASSPRTGKNTEAFF. The V call is TRBV27, the J call TRBJ1-1; 8 positions match TRBD1. The CDR3 has 15 amino acids. Germline CDR1 and CDR2: MNHEY and SMNVEV (reference sequence). Trimming removed 5 bases from V and 2 bases from J; junction bases left unmatched: 7.

In DNA, the CDR3 is TGTGCCAGCAGTTCCGGGACAGATGAAAAACTGTTTTTT. The encoded protein is CASSSGTDEKLFF. The chain recombines TRBV6-5 with TRBJ1-4; TRBD1 matches 7 bases. Trimming took 4 bases from V and 6 from J; bases not matched to a gene: 2. In germline, CDR1 is MNHEY, CDR2 SVGAGI. The CDR3 loop spans 13 amino acids.

The gene calls are TRBV10-3 and TRBJ2-7; D gene uncertain. Germline values: CDR1 ENHRY, CDR2 SYGVKD. The CDR3 covers 11 residues. V shed 6 bases and J shed 3 bases, with 6 bases lying between them. CDR3 protein: CAIRSVYEQYF. CDR3 DNA sequence: TGTGCCATCAGAAGCGTCTACGAGCAGTACTTC.

The genes are TRBV30 and TRBJ1-2, with D tentatively TRBD1 (5 bases). Germline lookup yields CDR1 GTSNPN and CDR2 SVGIG (reference sequence). There are 13 residues in the CDR3. Trimming took 7 bases from V and 4 from J, leaving 16 bases between them. CDR3 in DNA: TGTGCCTCGACCCTCGGGGGGTTCTATGGCTACACCTTC. Amino acid sequence: CASTLGGFYGYTF. The variable domain in full, with the rest retrieved from reference TRBV30 and TRBJ1-2, is SQTIHQWPATLVQPVGSPLSLECTVEGTSNPNLYWYRQAAGRGLQLLFYSVGIGQISSEVPQNLSASRPQDRQFILSSKKLLLSDSGFYLCASTLGGFYGYTFGSGTRLTVV.

This clone was picked up many times. V usage is TRBV12-3 or TRBV12-4 and J usage is TRBJ2-7, with D tentatively TRBD2 (6 bases). The CDR3 consists of 13 residues. V lost 3 bases and J 6 bases, leaving 12 bases between the germline ends. CDR3 nucleotides: TGTGCCAGCAGTTTTTCTGAGGGAGGCGAGCAGTACTTC. This translates into CASSFSEGGEQYF.

CDR3 residues: CASSQRDTPSYEQYF. Here the CDR3 DNA reads TGCGCCAGCAGCCAACGAGACACCCCCAGCTACGAGCAGTACTTC. The rearrangement joins TRBV4-1 to TRBJ2-7; D unclear. This CDR3 region has 15 residues. Trimming cost V 2 bases and J 3 bases, with 14 bases left between them. From germline, CDR1 is MGHRA and CDR2 YSYEKL.